Each of the 8 T cell receptor beta chains below was sequenced from the same sample in a study of identical twins. A single record per CDR3 protein comes from TCRdb applying MiXCR to the 5' RACE reads. The sample contains under 300,000 distinct CDR3 sequences, around 8% of which appear only once. These sequences were also reported in another study, on yellow fever vaccine responses in identical twins.

The sample was CD8+ T cells sorted from blood. Receptor source: a woman between 18 and 29 years old in good health.

There are many counts of this clonotype. The chain combines TRBV29-1 with TRBJ2-7; D uncertain. The CDR3 has 12 residues. Germline V CDR1 and CDR2: SQVTM, ANQGSEA. V dropped 0 bases and J dropped 3 bases, with 6 bases sitting between them. The CDR3 loop is CSVEDWGYEQYF. The CDR3 DNA follows: TGCAGCGTTGAAGATTGGGGCTACGAGCAGTACTTC.

V and J are TRBV4-3 and TRBJ2-1; D possibly uses TRBD1 or TRBD2 (7 bases each). CDR3 length equals 14 residues. Germline loops: CDR1 LGHNA, CDR2 YSLEER. V dropped 2 bases and J dropped 8 bases, with 13 bases sitting between them. In nucleotides, the CDR3 is TGCGCCAGCAGCCAAAACAGGGGAGGGGATGAGCAGTTCTTC. Its protein is CASSQNRGGDEQFF.

The chain combines TRBV7-8 with TRBJ1-1; maybe TRBD1 (6 bases). V was shortened by 5 bases and J by 3 bases, with 13 bases between the two germline ends. The CDR3 contains 14 residues. Germline-derived CDR1 and CDR2 are SGHVS and FQNEAQ. CDR3 region: CASSTGSGDTEAFF. CDR3 coding DNA: TGTGCCAGCAGCACAGGCTCAGGGGACACTGAAGCTTTCTTT. The full variable domain, with the rest looked up from reference TRBV7-8 and TRBJ1-1, is GAGVSQSPRYKVAKRGQDVALRCDPISGHVSLFWYQQALGQGPEFLTYFQNEAQLDKSGLPSDRFFAERPEGSVSTLKIQRTQQEDSAVYLCASSTGSGDTEAFFGQGTRLTVV.

This clonotype showed up just a few times. The V call is TRBV7-9, the J call TRBJ2-5; 16 nucleotides agree with TRBD2. J was trimmed by 4 bases and V by 5 bases; bases with no gene match: 7. The CDR3 totals 17 residues. The germline V gene has CDR1 SEHNR and CDR2 FQNEAQ (reference sequence). Written as DNA, the CDR3 is TGTGCCAGCAGCAGCGGGACTAGCGGGAGGGCCACAGAGACCCAGTACTTC. Its protein product is CASSSGTSGRATETQYF. The full variable domain, completed using reference TRBV7-9 and TRBJ2-5, is DTGVSQNPRHKITKRGQNVTFRCDPISEHNRLYWYRQTLGQGPEFLTYFQNEAQLEKSRLLSDRFSAERPKGSFSTLEIQRTEQGDSAMYLCASSSGTSGRATETQYFGPGTRLLVL.

This clonotype appeared many times. The chain carries TRBV7-9 and TRBJ2-7; D gene uncertain. The CDR3 covers 13 residues. Trimming stripped 5 bases from V and 3 bases from J, with 11 bases between. Germline values: CDR1 SEHNR, CDR2 FQNEAQ (reference sequence). The CDR3 loop reads CASSPGPLYEQYF. The CDR3 DNA is TGTGCCAGCAGCCCTGGACCTCTCTACGAGCAGTACTTC.

The V call is TRBV7-9, the J call TRBJ2-7; possibly TRBD2 for D (5 bases). V was cut by 5 bases and J by 2 bases, with 13 bases left in between. Per the germline V gene, CDR1 is SEHNR and CDR2 is FQNEAQ (reference sequence). CDR3 size: 14 residues. The CDR3 region has the DNA TGTGCCAGCAGCCCCCGGGATTATACCTACGAGCAGTACTTC. Translating it yields CASSPRDYTYEQYF.

The table lists this clonotype with many counts. The V and J genes are TRBV20-1 and TRBJ1-1; 7 bases map to TRBD1. V was clipped by 1 base and J by 1 base; unmatched bases: 9. Per the germline V gene, CDR1 is DFQATT and CDR2 is SNEGSKA (reference sequence). The CDR3 extends over 16 amino acids. The CDR3 sequence is CSARGGSDRPNTEAFF. The CDR3 coding sequence is TGCAGTGCTAGAGGGGGATCGGACAGGCCGAACACTGAAGCTTTCTTT.

CDR3 coding DNA: TGTGCCAGCAGTTTGAGGAGCTCTGGAAACACCATATATTTT. Its protein is CASSLRSSGNTIYF. V usage is TRBV27 and J usage is TRBJ1-3; D not certain. V was pared by 3 bases and J by 0 bases, with 6 bases between. Per germline, CDR1 MNHEY and CDR2 SMNVEV (reference sequence). The CDR3 has 14 residues.